One sample yielded the 27 T cell receptor beta chains listed below, sequenced in a study of cytomegalovirus exposure and HLA in healthy donors. The PCR made use of 60 Vbeta and 13 Jbeta primers. Produced via immunoSEQ multiplex PCR; TCRdb's table is partial and in-frame only. Among tens of thousands of clones listed, roughly four fifths were seen once. Material for sequencing was PBMCs. Source of these receptors: a human donor in good health.

This clone was recorded a few times. Here the CDR3 DNA reads TGTGCCAGCAGCGCAACCCTAGCGGGGTACCAAGAGACCCAGTACTTC. It specifies CASSATLAGYQETQYF. This chain links TRBV9 with TRBJ2-5, with TRBD2 matching 9 bases. Germline trimming cut 3 bases from V and 0 bases from J; bases unmatched to any gene: 6. In germline, CDR1 is SGDLS, CDR2 YYNGEE. The CDR3 extends over 16 amino acids.

The rearrangement uses TRBV5-4 and TRBJ1-6; D may be TRBD1 (5 bases). The germline V and J ends were trimmed by 0 bases and 9 bases, with 7 bases remaining between them. The CDR3 is 13 residues long. The germline gives CDR1 SGHNT, CDR2 YYREEE (reference sequence). CDR3 sequence: CASSLAGSSPLHF. In nucleotides, the CDR3 is TGTGCCAGCAGCTTGGCAGGGTCTTCACCCCTCCACTTT.

The chain joins TRBV7-3 to TRBJ1-1; D call uncertain. Looked up from germline, CDR1 is SGHTA and CDR2 is FQGTGA. The CDR3 covers 13 residues. The V gene lost 2 bases and the J gene lost 1 base, with 5 bases spanning the gap. CDR3 loop: CASSLGRNTEAFF. The CDR3, as DNA: TGTGCCAGCAGCTTAGGTAGGAACACTGAAGCTTTCTTT.

A word on this clone: One junction end disagrees with the germline gene, perhaps due to a read error. The chain recombines TRBV13 with TRBJ1-2; 7 nucleotides match TRBD1. The CDR3 extends over 16 amino acids. Germline-derived CDR1 and CDR2 are PRHDT and FYEKMQ (reference sequence). The chain's CDR3 is CASLRLGQTVSGGYPF. The CDR3 nucleotides read TGTGCCAGCCTACGTTTGGGACAGACGGTATCCGGTGGCTACCCCTTC.

The chain is built from TRBV7-8 and TRBJ2-5; no reliable D call. The J call may be faulty, since TRBJ2-7 better matches the DNA end. The CDR3 is made up of 14 amino acids. The germline V gene encodes CDR1 SGHVS and CDR2 FQNEAQ. The CDR3 DNA reads as TGTGCCAGCAGTTCCCTAGTAGGAAACTACGAGCAGTACTTC. The encoded protein is CASSSLVGNYEQYF.

The rearrangement links TRBV19 to TRBJ1-4, with D unresolved. V was trimmed by 6 bases and J by 8 bases, leaving 13 bases between them. The CDR3 extends over 13 amino acids. Germline lookup yields CDR1 LNHDA and CDR2 SQIVND (reference sequence). The CDR3 coding sequence is TGTGCCAGTAGAATTGAGGCTGCGGAAAAACTGTTTTTT. Encoded protein: CASRIEAAEKLFF.

The chain carries TRBV5-6 and TRBJ2-7; 9 nucleotides line up with TRBD1. V was pared by 0 bases and J by 0 bases, with 10 bases of the junction left unmatched. The germline V gene has CDR1 SGHDT and CDR2 YYEEEE. The CDR3 consists of 18 residues. The DNA of the CDR3 is TGTGCCAGCAGCTTGGCCGGGACAGGGTATGGTCGCTCCTACGAGCAGTACTTC. Amino acids: CASSLAGTGYGRSYEQYF.

The chain recombines TRBV4-3 with TRBJ2-3; D remains ambiguous. The length of the CDR3 is 16 residues. Germline-derived CDR1 and CDR2 are LGHNA and YSLEER. The V gene lost 0 bases and the J gene lost 4 bases, with 14 bases spanning the gap. The CDR3 nucleotides read TGCGCCAGCAGCCAAGACAGGCAGGTAGGCGCAGATACGCAGTATTTT. It encodes CASSQDRQVGADTQYF.

This clone was counted once. The CDR3 is CASKGTVQETQYF. The CDR3 region has the DNA TGTGCCAGCAAGGGGACAGTACAAGAGACCCAGTACTTC. V usage is TRBV5-4 and J usage is TRBJ2-5; TRBD1 matches 7 bases. Trimming removed 6 bases from V and 2 bases from J; junction bases left unmatched: 4. The CDR3 has 13 residues. CDR1 is SGHNT, CDR2 YYREEE, per germline (reference sequence).

This chain uses TRBV6-6 with TRBJ2-6; D is unresolved. Germline CDR1 reads MNHNY; CDR2 reads SVGAGI (reference sequence). Trimming pared 2 bases from V and 3 bases from J, leaving 8 bases between. The CDR3 sequence is 15 residues long. DNA for the CDR3: TGTGCCAGCAGTTACATGGCAGTTGGGGCCAACGTCCTGACTTTC. This encodes CASSYMAVGANVLTF.

This clone was seen only once. The chain is built from TRBV9 and TRBJ2-5; TRBD2 matches 7 bases. The germline V gene encodes CDR1 SGDLS and CDR2 YYNGEE. CDR3 length equals 18 residues. V was clipped by 0 bases and J by 1 base; unmatched bases: 12. In nucleotides, the CDR3 is TGTGCCAGCAGCGTAGTCGGGTACGGGACTACCCCCCAAGAGACCCAGTACTTC. Translation gives CASSVVGYGTTPQETQYF.

V and J are TRBV7-9 and TRBJ1-2, with TRBD1 matching over 7 bases. Germline V gene lookup returns CDR1 SEHNR and CDR2 FQNEAQ (reference sequence). The ends lost 4 bases at V and 8 bases at J; junction bases unmatched: 13. The CDR3 totals 15 residues. This CDR3 reads CASSSNRGQLGGYTF. The CDR3 nucleotides read TGTGCCAGCAGCTCCAACAGGGGTCAGTTGGGCGGCTACACCTTC.

The chain has TRBV5-4 and TRBJ2-1, with 8 bases fitting TRBD2. The germline CDR1 and CDR2 sequences are SGHNT and YYREEE (reference sequence). After removal of 5 bases from V and 5 bases from J, the junction contained 9 bases not matched to a gene. The CDR3 length is 15 residues. CDR3 sequence: CASRLSAGGHNEQFF. Here the CDR3 DNA reads TGTGCCAGCAGACTTTCTGCGGGGGGACACAATGAGCAGTTCTTC.

This chain uses TRBV29-1 with TRBJ1-2; 8 positions match TRBD1. Germline V CDR1 and CDR2: SQVTM, ANQGSEA. The CDR3 extends over 13 amino acids. The V segment lost 2 bases and the J segment 7 bases; nucleotides outside the gene matches: 6. CDR3 bases: TGCAGCGTTGAACTTCAGGGGGCAGGTGGCTACACCTTC. It codes for CSVELQGAGGYTF.

The chain recombines TRBV5-4 with TRBJ1-2, with 12 bases that match TRBD1. Germline trimming cut 2 bases from V and 8 bases from J; bases unmatched to any gene: 7. Germline V gene data show CDR1 as SGHNT and CDR2 as YYREEE (reference sequence). The CDR3 is 15 residues long. CDR3: CASSLGGQGARGYTF. The CDR3 DNA reads TGTGCCAGCAGCTTAGGGGGACAGGGGGCGCGGGGCTACACCTTC.

The chain carries TRBV28 and TRBJ2-1; the match to TRBD2 covers 9 bases. This CDR3 is 15 amino acids long. The trim removed 5 bases at V and 8 bases at J, leaving 10 bases unmatched. Germline V lookup: CDR1 MDHEN, CDR2 SYDVKM. CDR3: CASSTAGLANHEQFF. The CDR3 DNA reads as TGTGCCAGCAGTACCGCGGGACTAGCTAACCATGAGCAGTTCTTC.

This clone came up once. The chain employs TRBV2 and TRBJ1-5, with a possible D match to TRBD1 (5 bases). CDR3 length: 15 amino acids. Looked up from germline, CDR1 is SNHLY and CDR2 is FYNNEI. With 4 bases removed from V and 4 bases from J, the gap between germline ends came to 14 bases. The CDR3 is CASSAFSGKNQPQHF. CDR3 DNA sequence: TGTGCCAGCAGTGCTTTCTCAGGGAAGAATCAGCCCCAGCATTTT.

The genes are TRBV6-1 and TRBJ1-6; D not resolved. This CDR3 comprises 14 residues. Germline CDR1 and CDR2: MNHNS and SASEGT. V was trimmed by 6 bases and J by 10 bases, leaving 16 bases between them. The CDR3 coding sequence is TGTGCCAGCAGGGAGGGCAGCCCCTACTCACCCCTCCACTTT. This gives the protein CASREGSPYSPLHF.

V and J are TRBV11-2 and TRBJ2-7, with D possibly TRBD1 on 6 matching bases. The V and J ends lost 6 bases and 4 bases respectively, with 13 bases between them. The germline V gene encodes CDR1 SGHAT and CDR2 FQNNGV. This CDR3 region has 13 residues. As DNA, the CDR3 is TGTGCCAGCAGATTGCAGGGGCGGTACGAGCAGTACTTC. Translated: CASRLQGRYEQYF.

This clone was picked up a small number of times. The V gene is TRBV6-6, the J gene TRBJ2-5; D not resolved. The CDR3 spans 11 residues. In germline, CDR1 is MNHNY, CDR2 SVGAGI (reference sequence). V lost 5 bases and J 3 bases, leaving 4 bases between the germline ends. The CDR3, as DNA: TGTGCCAGCAGTGCAGAAGAGACCCAGTACTTC. This translates into CASSAEETQYF.

In the case of this clone: A read error may account for a junction end that differs from germline. This sequence joins TRBV7-7 and TRBJ2-3; a possible D gene is TRBD2 (7 bases). The CDR3 sequence is 15 residues long. CDR1 SSHAT and CDR2 FNYEAQ come from the germline V gene (reference sequence). In DNA form, the CDR3 reads TGTGCTAGCAGCTTAGGGGGGGTGTTCACAGATACGCAGTATTTT. Its translation is CASSLGGVFTDTQYF.

This chain links TRBV10-3 with TRBJ1-4; D is unresolved. Trimming left V 7 bases short and J 4 bases short, with 16 bases between. Germline CDR1 and CDR2: ENHRY and SYGVKD. The CDR3 consists of 15 residues. CDR3 loop: CAIKRSGSDNEKLFF. CDR3 sequence (DNA): TGTGCCATCAAAAGGTCCGGGTCAGATAATGAAAAACTGTTTTTT.

This clone was found a few times. DNA of the CDR3: TGTGCCAGCAGCCGGGGGTACGAGCAGTACTTC. This gives the protein CASSRGYEQYF. V usage is TRBV7-8 and J usage is TRBJ2-7; TRBD2 might be the D (6 bases). Germline CDR1 and CDR2: SGHVS and FQNEAQ. The V end was cut by 5 bases, the J end by 4 bases, with 6 bases between. The CDR3 covers 11 residues.

The J gene is TRBJ1-6, the V gene TRBV5-1; 7 bases align to TRBD1. This CDR3 contains 14 residues. V lost 3 bases, J lost 8 bases, and 5 bases stayed unmatched. Germline V gives CDR1 SGHRS, CDR2 YFSETQ. CDR3 sequence: CASSSEGTDSPLHF. CDR3 bases: TGCGCCAGCAGCTCGGAAGGGACAGATTCACCCCTCCACTTT.

V is TRBV19 and J is TRBJ1-5, with D tentatively TRBD1 (5 bases). The CDR3 is 15 amino acids. Germline V gene lookup returns CDR1 LNHDA and CDR2 SQIVND (reference sequence). Trimming took 3 bases from V and 3 from J, leaving 12 bases between them. This CDR3 reads CASSMVRGSNQPQHF. CDR3 nucleotides: TGTGCCAGTAGTATGGTTCGGGGGTCCAATCAGCCCCAGCATTTT.

This chain links TRBV4-2 with TRBJ2-3; D possibly corresponds to TRBD2 (6 bases). V was pared by 1 base and J by 2 bases, with 16 bases between. The germline V gene has CDR1 LGHNA and CDR2 YNFKEQ. CDR3 length: 17 amino acids. CDR3 region: CASSQGRGSTHTDTQYF. In nucleotides, the CDR3 is TGTGCCAGCAGCCAAGGGCGGGGATCCACACACACAGATACGCAGTATTTT.

This chain uses TRBV13 with TRBJ2-1; 7 nucleotides match TRBD1. V lost 5 bases and J lost 4; bases outside the gene matches: 11. CDR1 and CDR2 from the germline V gene are PRHDT and FYEKMQ (reference sequence). The CDR3 is 16 residues long. The chain's CDR3 is CASSLRQGFGYNEQFF. Written as DNA, the CDR3 is TGTGCCAGCAGCCTTCGACAGGGATTTGGGTACAATGAGCAGTTCTTC.